These T cell receptor beta chains were read from a single sample in a study of blood T cell repertoires in COVID-19. Generated by immunoSEQ multiplex PCR, the TCRdb table keeps only in-frame clones and is missing some. The sample comprises more than 85,000 clones, approximately 80% of which are singletons, and 30% to 45% rests with the top ten. Material: peripheral blood. The receptors were gathered from a man of 80 years or more with acute or convalescent COVID-19. CDR3s include the opening cysteine and the closing phenylalanine or tryptophan. A D gene is named only where the DNA matches it firmly. Clone size appears in some rows only: once, few, many, or a class for an expanded clone.

J: TRBJ2-5
D: TRBD1
size: -
V: TRBV10-3
CDR3: CAISESGDSQETQYF
DNA: TGTGCCATCAGTGAGTCGGGGGACAGTCAAGAGACCCAGTACTTC

J: TRBJ2-5
D: -
size: -
V: TRBV5-1
CDR3: CASSLVSSDVETQYF
DNA: TGCGCCAGCAGCTTGGTTTCTAGCGATGTGGAGACCCAGTACTTC

J: TRBJ1-4
D: -
size: -
V: TRBV19
CDR3: CASSTLQTAGGKLFF
DNA: TGTGCCAGTAGTACCCTCCAGACAGCCGGGGGAAAACTGTTTTTT

J: TRBJ1-1
D: -
size: -
V: TRBV3-1/TRBV3-2
CDR3: CASSQIGGNTEAFF
DNA: TGTGCCAGCAGCCAAATAGGGGGGAACACTGAAGCTTTCTTT

J: TRBJ1-2
D: -
size: few
V: TRBV7-3
CDR3: CASSFSPGSGYTF
DNA: TGTGCCAGCAGCTTTTCCCCAGGTTCTGGCTACACCTTC

J: TRBJ2-5
D: -
size: -
V: TRBV3-1/TRBV3-2
CDR3: CASSQGGRETQYF
DNA: TGTGCCAGCAGCCAAGGGGGCCGGGAGACCCAGTACTTC

J: TRBJ2-1
D: TRBD1
size: -
V: TRBV10-1
CDR3: CASSEGPETGYNEQFF
DNA: TGCGCCAGCAGTGAGGGTCCCGAGACAGGGTACAATGAGCAGTTCTTC

J: TRBJ2-7
D: TRBD1
size: -
V: TRBV19
CDR3: CASSIGQGIYEQYF
DNA: TGTGCCAGTAGTATAGGACAGGGGATCTACGAGCAGTACTTC

J: TRBJ2-3
D: -
size: -
V: TRBV7-2
CDR3: CASSLGTPDTQYF
DNA: TGTGCCAGCAGCCTTGGGACTCCGGATACGCAGTATTTT

J: TRBJ1-2
D: -
size: -
V: TRBV7-9
CDR3: CASSLGIASGDGYTF
DNA: TGTGCCAGCAGCTTAGGTATAGCCTCCGGTGATGGCTACACCTTC

J: TRBJ1-1
D: TRBD1
size: few
V: TRBV30
CDR3: CAWSTDRVTMNTEAFF
DNA: TGTGCCTGGAGCACGGACAGGGTTACTATGAACACTGAAGCTTTCTTT

J: TRBJ2-2
D: TRBD2
size: -
V: TRBV3-1/TRBV3-2
CDR3: CASSQEGSGRAGELFF
DNA: TGTGCCAGCAGCCAAGAAGGGAGCGGGAGGGCCGGGGAGCTGTTTTTT

J: TRBJ2-4
D: -
size: -
V: TRBV19
CDR3: CASSIRETGIQYF
DNA: TGTGCCAGTAGTATCCGGGAGACGGGCATTCAGTACTTC

J: TRBJ1-1
D: TRBD1
size: few
V: TRBV19
CDR3: CASSTQGATEAFF
DNA: TGTGCCAGTAGTACCCAGGGGGCGACTGAAGCTTTCTTT

J: TRBJ2-3
D: TRBD1
size: -
V: TRBV10-3
CDR3: CAISGDRGPDTQYF
DNA: TGTGCCATTTCCGGGGACAGGGGTCCAGATACGCAGTATTTT

J: TRBJ1-5
D: TRBD1
size: -
V: TRBV15
CDR3: CATSRDSGPRGLNQPQHF
DNA: TGTGCCACCAGCAGAGATTCGGGTCCCAGGGGGCTCAATCAGCCCCAGCATTTT

J: TRBJ1-2
D: TRBD1
size: once
V: TRBV23-1
CDR3: CASSPDRVNYGYTF
DNA: TGCGCCAGCTCCCCAGACAGGGTAAACTATGGCTACACCTTC

J: TRBJ2-1
D: TRBD2
size: -
V: TRBV2
CDR3: CASSAWRESYNEQFF
DNA: TGTGCCAGCAGTGCTTGGCGGGAGAGCTACAATGAGCAGTTCTTC

J: TRBJ2-1
D: TRBD2
size: -
V: TRBV18
CDR3: CASSPRSGGAYNEQFF
DNA: TGTGCCAGCTCACCCCGTAGCGGGGGAGCCTACAATGAGCAGTTCTTC

J: TRBJ2-3
D: -
size: -
V: TRBV24-1
CDR3: CATSPKPGLRTDTQYF
DNA: TGTGCCACCAGTCCCAAACCAGGGTTGAGGACAGATACGCAGTATTTT

J: TRBJ2-3
D: -
size: few
V: TRBV11-3
CDR3: CASSFRQADTQYF
DNA: TGTGCCAGCAGCTTCCGACAGGCAGATACGCAGTATTTT

J: TRBJ2-3
D: -
size: -
V: TRBV7-9
CDR3: CASSLALARDSSTDTQYF
DNA: TGTGCCAGCAGCTTAGCCCTAGCGCGGGACAGTAGCACAGATACGCAGTATTTT

J: TRBJ2-7
D: -
size: -
V: TRBV5-5
CDR3: CASSLSPTDTYEQYF
DNA: TGTGCCAGCAGCCTAAGCCCGACTGATACCTACGAGCAGTACTTC

J: TRBJ2-1
D: TRBD2
size: -
V: TRBV19
CDR3: CASSKGTSGAIANNEQFF
DNA: TGTGCCAGTAGTAAAGGGACTAGCGGAGCTATCGCCAACAATGAGCAGTTCTTC

J: TRBJ2-5
D: -
size: -
V: TRBV6-1
CDR3: CASSAQGKPRRAATQYF
DNA: TGTGCCAGCAGTGCCCAGGGAAAGCCTAGGAGGGCGGCAACCCAGTACTTC

J: TRBJ2-7
D: TRBD1
size: few
V: TRBV10-3
CDR3: CAISWTGAGWEQYF
DNA: TGTGCCATCAGCTGGACAGGGGCAGGATGGGAGCAGTACTTC

J: TRBJ2-7
D: -
size: -
V: TRBV5-1
CDR3: CASSLKRAYEQYF
DNA: TGCGCCAGCAGCTTGAAAAGAGCCTACGAGCAGTACTTC

J: TRBJ2-1
D: TRBD2
size: -
V: TRBV18
CDR3: CASLGTSGSDYNEQFF
DNA: TGTGCCAGCCTTGGGACTAGCGGGAGTGACTACAATGAGCAGTTCTTC